This TCR beta chain was documented in a study of shared clonotypes between healthy human individuals. The naive CD8 fraction comprised CD45RO-negative cells positively selected for CCR7 and excluded terminally differentiated effector memory CD45RA+ cells. Germline V gene data show CDR1 as LNHDA and CDR2 as SQIVND (reference sequence). The V gene end was trimmed by 7 bases and the J gene end by 9 bases; junction bases not matched to a gene: 9. This CDR3 has 15 residues. The method was immunoSEQ multiplex PCR; TCRdb's version includes in-frame clones alone and lacks a portion of them. The sample consists of about 2 million clones, about 95% of them appearing once.

The V and J genes are TRBV19 and TRBJ1-6; TRBD1 matches at 10 bases. The origin of this receptor is a man between 18 and 29 years old in good health. Input material: naive CD8+ T cells sorted from blood. The CDR3 DNA sequence: TGTGCCAGTACCCCCTGGGGACAGGGGAGTTCACCCCTCCACTTT. Amino acids: CASTPWGQGSSPLHF. Filled out from reference TRBV19 and TRBJ1-6, the complete variable domain reads DGGITQSPKYLFRKEGQNVTLSCEQNLNHDAMYWYRQDPGQGLRLIYYSQIVNDFQKGDIAEGYSVSREKKESFPLTVTSAQKNPTAFYLCASTPWGQGSSPLHFGNGTRLTVT.